This TCR beta chain was profiled in a study of early T cells in non-severe SARS-CoV-2 infection. For the study at large: Sequencing of bulk RNA from unsorted whole blood was done, without chain pairing.

Individual cDNA molecules were tagged with unique molecular identifiers. TCRdb re-called the 5' RACE reads with MiXCR, one entry per CDR3 protein. The sample shows tens of thousands of distinct CDR3 sequences, 5% to 5.5% of them seen only once. Study findings and constraints: VDJdb matching skewed toward anti-spike CD8 responses, missing private and CD4 specificities.

The CDR3 runs 16 residues. Per germline, CDR1 SGHNT and CDR2 YENEEA. The ends lost 5 bases at V and 4 bases at J; junction bases unmatched: 6. This clonotype was recorded at least ten times. Its cognate antigen is unknown. V is TRBV11-3 and J is TRBJ2-3, with 13 bases fitting TRBD2. The sequence was collected from an adult who was a healthcare worker with PCR-confirmed SARS-CoV-2 infection or an uninfected control (not recorded which). Source material: whole blood. The CDR3 bases are TGTGCCAGCAGCGCTGGACTAGCGGGAGCTTCAGATACGCAGTATTTT. Its protein is CASSAGLAGASDTQYF. Filled out from reference TRBV11-3 and TRBJ2-3, the complete variable domain reads EAGVVQSPRYKIIEKKQPVAFWCNPISGHNTLYWYLQNLGQGPELLIRYENEEAVDDSQLPKDRFSAERLKGVDSTLKIQPAELGDSAVYLCASSAGLAGASDTQYFGPGTRLTVL.